This T cell receptor beta chain derives from a study of blood T cell repertoires in COVID-19. Study as a whole: Acute-phase and convalescent COVID-19 samples originated in the United States, Italy and Spain. T cells, B-cell-depleted T cells, or PBMCs provided the cDNA or gDNA that served as material.

V lost 3 bases, J lost 10 bases, and 8 bases stayed unmatched. The CDR3 is 12 residues long. CDR1 is DFQATT, CDR2 SNEGSKA, per germline (reference sequence). Authors' analysis steps: Amplification of reference gene primers was used by the study to estimate nucleated cell counts. Some clones are missing from TCRdb's copy, which holds only in-frame ones; the method was immunoSEQ multiplex PCR. D and trimming were read from the DNA, whereas the V and J calls and clone size are those reported in that table. This table has over 150,000 clones, roughly 83% appearing once. V usage is TRBV20-1 and J usage is TRBJ2-5; TRBD1 matches at 7 bases. The sequenced sample consisted of peripheral blood. The TCR originated in a man aged 18 to 30 with active or convalescent COVID-19. In DNA form, the CDR3 reads TGCAGTGCTAGTAAAGACAGGGACGACCAGTACTTC. Translating it yields CSASKDRDDQYF.